This T cell receptor (beta chain) appears in the sequencing data of a study of CD8 T cells in Susac syndrome. Germline CDR1 and CDR2: MNHEY and SMNVEV (reference sequence). V lost 6 bases, J lost 6 bases, and 12 bases lay in between. The CDR3 has 12 amino acids. The RNA, roughly 0.45 to 1 ug, was put through reverse transcription using random hexamers. It was immunoSEQ multiplex PCR that amplified TCR beta CDR3 across 54 Vbeta and 13 Jbeta. Each CDR3 protein is one row after TCRdb ran MiXCR on the immunoSEQ multiplex PCR reads. Of 200,000 to 250,000 distinct CDR3 sequences listed, roughly 96% are singletons.

This TCR derives from a human donor with multiple sclerosis. The sample consisted of CD4+ T cells from PBMCs. V gene TRBV27 combines with J gene TRBJ2-7; weak D call: TRBD2 (6 bases). The CDR3 is CASREARGEQYF. CDR3 in DNA: TGTGCCAGCAGGGAAGCGCGGGGCGAGCAGTACTTC.